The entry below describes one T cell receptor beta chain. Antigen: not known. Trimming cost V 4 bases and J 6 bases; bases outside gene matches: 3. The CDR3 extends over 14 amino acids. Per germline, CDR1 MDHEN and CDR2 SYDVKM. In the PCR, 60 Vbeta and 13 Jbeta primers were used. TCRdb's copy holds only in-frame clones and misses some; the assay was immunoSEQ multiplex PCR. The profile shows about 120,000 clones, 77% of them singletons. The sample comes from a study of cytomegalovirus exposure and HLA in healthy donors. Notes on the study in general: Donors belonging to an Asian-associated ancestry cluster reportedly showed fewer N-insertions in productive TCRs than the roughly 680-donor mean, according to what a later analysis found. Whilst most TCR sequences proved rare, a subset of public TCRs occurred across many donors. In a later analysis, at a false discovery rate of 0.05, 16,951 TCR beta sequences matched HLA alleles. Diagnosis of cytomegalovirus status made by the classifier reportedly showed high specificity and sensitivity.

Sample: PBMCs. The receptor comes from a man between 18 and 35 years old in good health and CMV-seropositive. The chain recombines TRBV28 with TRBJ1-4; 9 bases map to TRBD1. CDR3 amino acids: CASSSGQGDEKLFF. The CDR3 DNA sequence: TGTGCCAGCAGTTCGGGACAGGGCGATGAAAAACTGTTTTTT.